Sequencing of this TCR beta chain was carried out in a study of early T cells in non-severe SARS-CoV-2 infection (dated by TCRdb to 2020 to 2023). For context, the study as a whole: Bulk RNA from unsorted whole blood was used for TCR sequencing, so alpha and beta chains could not be paired. General study outcomes and caveats: VDJdb matching was skewed toward anti-spike CD8 responses and likely underestimated virus-specific expansions, missing private and CD4 specificities.

The library was built by means of 5' RACE. Sequencing instrument: NextSeq 500. In the TCR library protocol, unique molecular identifiers were attached to individual cDNA molecules to correct for PCR bias and sequencing error. Both TCR alpha and beta chains were sequenced, and tight co-correlation was observed between alpha and beta sequence abundances in each sample. Per the source publication's procedure: Decombinator V4 was used to perform V gene, J gene and CDR3 annotation of TCR sequences. TCRs were defined as expanded if a significant change between any two time points was detected under a Poisson model with p below 0.0001. TCR abundances were normalised to the total number of TCRs sequenced in each sample and reported as counts per million. TRAV1-2 paired with TRAJ12, TRAJ20 or TRAJ33 defined MAIT TCRs, while TRAV10 paired with TRAJ18 defined iNKT TCRs. VDJdb, accessed on 1 November 2021, was searched for TCRs annotated for CMV, EBV and SARS-CoV-2, and TCRs annotated for more than one antigen were excluded. TCRdb cleaned the public reads at Q25 with fastp, built clones with MiXCR and kept in-frame beta chains. A single entry per CDR3 protein holds the most common genes and DNA from its merged rows. The V and J calls and clone size come from TCRdb's table, not from the authors' own analysis. The table for this sample lists 60,000 to 70,000 distinct CDR3 sequences; 9.1% of them were counted only once. Together, the top ten hold about 3.5% of the sample.

Unmatched junction bases come to 6, with V trimmed by 1 base and J by 5 bases. Spanning cysteine to phenylalanine, the CDR3 consists of 15 amino acids. Of all the DNA, just the CDR3 is kept, 45 bases in frame from base 1. The germline V gene gives CDR1 as SGHDN and CDR2 as FVKESK. This clonotype was found many times. The antigen it binds to is not known. No per-base quality is available; no much larger clone lies one base away. Set within a cohort of healthcare workers in London, UK, this nested case-control study involved weekly PCR testing of nasopharyngeal swabs along with blood sampling. Between 23 and 31 March 2020, the week of the UK lockdown, healthcare workers were enrolled and then followed up weekly for as long as 16 weeks.

The chain is assembled from TRBV14 and TRBJ2-3, and 7 junctional nucleotides match TRBD2. What was sequenced was whole blood. This receptor was taken from an adult who was a healthcare worker with PCR-confirmed SARS-CoV-2 infection or an uninfected control (not recorded which). The CDR3 is CASSQGTLAGDTQYF. The sequenced DNA is TGTGCCAGCAGCCAAGGGACCTTAGCGGGAGATACGCAGTATTTT.